The rows below give T cell receptor beta chains drawn from one sample of a study of monozygotic twins with inflammatory bowel disease. From its re-call of the 5' RACE reads, TCRdb lists each CDR3 protein once, without DNA. The repertoire table contains 200,000 to 250,000 distinct CDR3 sequences. The sequenced material came from blood. These TCRs come from a human donor with ulcerative colitis or Crohn's disease, or a healthy co-twin of an affected twin (not recorded which). CDR3s include the opening cysteine and the closing phenylalanine or tryptophan. Each record gives: J gene, V gene, CDR3 length, CDR3 protein.

TRBJ2-7 TRBV20-1 15 CSARDPRGGGYEQYF
TRBJ2-3 TRBV7-2 16 CASSPGLTGVGDTQYF
TRBJ1-5 TRBV3-1 15 CASSQDWTGSQPQHF
TRBJ1-1 TRBV5-1 11 CAVGEGTEAFF
TRBJ2-2 TRBV5-1 15 CASRGADVNTGELFF
TRBJ2-1 TRBV5-1 15 CASRTWGGIYNEQFF
TRBJ1-4 TRBV7-9 15 CASSSAGAQGEKLFF
TRBJ2-5 TRBV12-3/TRBV12-4 14 CASRNTGEGETQYF
TRBJ1-2 TRBV5-6 14 CASSLPGRNYGYTF
TRBJ1-1 TRBV5-6 16 CASSSLSGRLNTEAFF
TRBJ2-7 TRBV3-1 11 CASSQEGPQYF
TRBJ2-1 TRBV9 17 CASSVAVSGGMANEQFF
TRBJ2-2 TRBV5-1 16 CASSPTAGVITGELFF
TRBJ2-6 TRBV12-3/TRBV12-4 13 CASGGFGANVLTF
TRBJ2-1 TRBV6-5 16 CASSYSTPDSHNEQFF
TRBJ1-1 TRBV5-1 14 CASSLAPGGIEAFF
TRBJ1-6 TRBV19 15 CASSASGANNSPLHF
TRBJ2-4 TRBV20-1 15 CSASLPGIAKNIQYF
TRBJ2-1 TRBV12-3/TRBV12-4 15 CASSPSLRDKRERFF
TRBJ1-1 TRBV20-1 13 CSATRGRRTEAFF
TRBJ2-2 TRBV5-1 16 CASSLMASSNTGELFF
TRBJ2-7 TRBV6-5 12 CASSPQGAGQFF
TRBJ1-5 TRBV6-5 13 CASREYSNQPQHF
TRBJ2-5 TRBV15 15 CATSRSRGTQETQYF
TRBJ2-7 TRBV2 14 CASTAQRASYEQYF
TRBJ2-3 TRBV5-1 13 CASSLNGADTQYF
TRBJ2-1 TRBV20-1 13 CSAFRDGNNEQFF
TRBJ2-7 TRBV3-1 17 CASSPTSGGLISYEQYF
TRBJ1-1 TRBV5-1 14 CASSPWGGNTEAFF
TRBJ1-5 TRBV12-3/TRBV12-4 15 CASSFRSNSNQPQHF
TRBJ1-5 TRBV12-3/TRBV12-4 14 CASSSDSLYQPQHF
TRBJ2-1 TRBV5-1 14 CASSLAGRNNEQFF
TRBJ2-5 TRBV5-1 13 CASRGVAQETQYF
TRBJ2-2 TRBV5-1 18 CASSFGLGQPRDTGELFF
TRBJ2-6 TRBV5-1 17 CASSLGQGLSGANVLTF
TRBJ1-2 TRBV18 14 CASSLDRVNYGYTF
TRBJ1-2 TRBV12-3/TRBV12-4 16 CASSFGQGRSENGYTF
TRBJ2-4 TRBV18 14 CASSETQGGNIQYF
TRBJ1-2 TRBV19 14 CASSKHRTRDGYTF